The present entry profiles one TCR beta chain with its context. This CDR3 spans 18 amino acids. Germline values: CDR1 MDHEN, CDR2 SYDVKM. V lost 4 bases and J lost 1; bases outside the gene matches: 15. Among the donors, all were Caucasian adults who lived in Nashville, Tennessee. Profiling relied on immunoSEQ multiplex PCR, and the TCRdb table lists in-frame clones only, not all of them. The data contain some 500,000 clones, 79% of them singletons. The data belong to a study of shared clonotypes between healthy human individuals. The chain joins TRBV28 to TRBJ2-7; 8 positions agree with TRBD2. What was sequenced was PBMCs. The clonotype originates from a woman in her thirties or forties in good health. Some clones in this sample may be carry-over from other donors' samples. Here the CDR3 reads CASSSAPFQRERSYEQYF. In DNA, the CDR3 is TGTGCCAGCAGTTCGGCCCCCTTCCAGCGGGAGAGGTCCTACGAGCAGTACTTC. Using reference TRBV28 and TRBJ2-7 for the parts outside the CDR3, the full variable domain is DVKVTQSSRYLVKRTGEKVFLECVQDMDHENMFWYRQDPGLGLRLIYFSYDVKMKEKGDIPEGYSVSREKKERFSLILESASTNQTSMYLCASSSAPFQRERSYEQYFGPGTRLTVT.